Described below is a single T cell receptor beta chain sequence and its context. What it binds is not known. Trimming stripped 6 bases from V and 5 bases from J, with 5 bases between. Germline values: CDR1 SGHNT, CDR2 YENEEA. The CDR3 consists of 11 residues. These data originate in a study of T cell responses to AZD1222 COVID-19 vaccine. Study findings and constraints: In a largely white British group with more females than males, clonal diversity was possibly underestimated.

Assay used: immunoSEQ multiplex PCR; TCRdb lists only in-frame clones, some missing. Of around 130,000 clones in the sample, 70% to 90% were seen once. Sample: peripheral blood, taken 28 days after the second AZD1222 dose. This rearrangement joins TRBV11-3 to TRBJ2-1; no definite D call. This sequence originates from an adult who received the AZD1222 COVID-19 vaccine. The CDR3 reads CASSSDNEQFF. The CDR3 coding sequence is TGTGCCAGCAGTTCCGACAATGAGCAGTTCTTC.